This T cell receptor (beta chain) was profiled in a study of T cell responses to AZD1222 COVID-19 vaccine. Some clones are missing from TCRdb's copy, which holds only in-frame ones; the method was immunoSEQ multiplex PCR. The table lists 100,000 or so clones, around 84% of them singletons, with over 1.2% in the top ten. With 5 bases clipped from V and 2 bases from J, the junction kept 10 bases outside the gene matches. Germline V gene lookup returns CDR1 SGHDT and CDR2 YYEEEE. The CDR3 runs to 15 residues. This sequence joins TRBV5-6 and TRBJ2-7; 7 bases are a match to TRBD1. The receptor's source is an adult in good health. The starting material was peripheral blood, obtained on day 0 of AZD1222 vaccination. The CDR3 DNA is TGTGCCAGCAGTGGGACAGCTCTTTATCCCTACGAGCAGTACTTC. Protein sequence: CASSGTALYPYEQYF. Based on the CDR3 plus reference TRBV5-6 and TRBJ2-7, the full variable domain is DAGVTQSPTHLIKTRGQQVTLRCSPKSGHDTVSWYQQALGQGPQFIFQYYEEEERQRGNFPDRFSGHQFPNYSSELNVNALLLGDSALYLCASSGTALYPYEQYFGPGTRLTVT.